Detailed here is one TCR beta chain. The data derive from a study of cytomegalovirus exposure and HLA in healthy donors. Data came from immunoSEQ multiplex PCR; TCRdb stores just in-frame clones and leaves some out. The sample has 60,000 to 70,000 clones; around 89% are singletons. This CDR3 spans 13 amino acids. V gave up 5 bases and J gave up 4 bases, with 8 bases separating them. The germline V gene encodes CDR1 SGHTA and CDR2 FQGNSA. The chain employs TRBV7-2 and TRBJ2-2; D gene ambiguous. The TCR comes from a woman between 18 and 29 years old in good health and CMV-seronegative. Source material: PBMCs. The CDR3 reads CASSTSRTGELFF. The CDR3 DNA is TGTGCCAGCAGCACCAGTCGCACCGGGGAGCTGTTTTTT. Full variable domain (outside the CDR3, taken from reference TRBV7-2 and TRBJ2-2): GAGVSQSPSNKVTEKGKDVELRCDPISGHTALYWYRQSLGQGLEFLIYFQGNSAPDKSGLPSDRFSAERTGGSVSTLTIQRTQQEDSAVYLCASSTSRTGELFFGEGSRLTVL.